This is a list of T cell receptor beta chains from one sample in a study of T cell responses to AZD1222 COVID-19 vaccine. The method was immunoSEQ multiplex PCR; TCRdb's version includes in-frame clones alone and lacks a portion of them. The sample holds 120,000 to 150,000 clones, approximately 90% seen once. Source: peripheral blood, taken on day 0 of MenACWY control vaccination. These receptors were obtained from an adult in good health. The conserved cysteine and the conserved F or W are not part of the CDR3 here. The D gene is left open where the match is weak.

>NA|TRBV7-8|TRBJ2-1
ASSLVGADSYNEQF
>TRBD1|TRBV5-5|TRBJ2-5
ASSKGTVQETQY
>NA|TRBV27|TRBJ1-1
ASSLIGSAKTEAF
>NA|TRBV11-3|TRBJ2-1
ASSSYGYYNEQF
>TRBD1|TRBV7-9|TRBJ1-2
ASSLVGQGAVGYT
>NA|TRBV9|TRBJ1-1
ASSPGAF
>NA|TRBV7-9|TRBJ2-2
ASSLSRGTANTGELF
>TRBD1|TRBV9|TRBJ1-4
ASSEGQGNEKLF
>TRBD1|TRBV7-8|TRBJ1-6
ASSQARDSHNSPLH
>NA|TRBV7-2|TRBJ2-1
ASSSRLSSSYNEQF
>NA|TRBV4-3|TRBJ2-1
ASSLRAEGYNEQF
>TRBD1|TRBV29-1|TRBJ2-5
SVSGTGGVETQY
>NA|TRBV4-1|TRBJ1-2
ASSPNRVDYGYT
>NA|TRBV6-6|TRBJ2-6
ASSYGRAGANVLT
>NA|TRBV7-2|TRBJ2-5
ASRSADQETQY
>NA|TRBV19|TRBJ1-2
ASRDRRYYGYT
>NA|TRBV9|TRBJ2-7
ASSPAGEGEQY
>NA|TRBV19|TRBJ1-5
ASREIGDTNQPQH
>NA|TRBV5-4|TRBJ2-3
ASSSPGVDTQY
>NA|TRBV7-2|TRBJ1-3
ASSLIATGNTIY
>TRBD2|TRBV7-2|TRBJ2-7
ASRRTSGRTTPDEQY
>NA|TRBV20-1|TRBJ2-5
SLPETQY
>TRBD2|TRBV6-2/TRBV6-3|TRBJ2-1
ASSQSGSWYNEQF
>NA|TRBV18|TRBJ2-7
ASSRSLTDRYEQY
>TRBD1|TRBV11-3|TRBJ2-7
ASSAGPGQEGYEQY
>NA|TRBV20-1|TRBJ2-3
SANDFDTQY
>NA|TRBV4-3|TRBJ1-5
ASSQEEGFNQPQH
>NA|TRBV7-3|TRBJ2-3
ASSLMSTDTQY
>TRBD1|TRBV5-1|TRBJ2-3
ASSSIRGRADTQY
>NA|TRBV7-2|TRBJ2-6
ASSLFLGANVLT
>TRBD1|TRBV7-9|TRBJ2-3
ASSLAGTAGDTQY
>NA|TRBV28|TRBJ1-3
ASSLYRGKSGNTIY
>TRBD2|TRBV3-1/TRBV3-2|TRBJ2-5
ASSQGVGLAGQETQY
>NA|TRBV12-3/TRBV12-4|TRBJ1-2
ASSYTGTGYT
>NA|TRBV12-3/TRBV12-4|TRBJ1-1
ASRYTGGGVAF
>TRBD1|TRBV7-2|TRBJ1-5
ASSRDRGMEPQH
>TRBD1|TRBV10-3|TRBJ2-7
AISQTGGEYYEQY